Shown below are 28 T cell receptor beta chains from a single sample sequenced in a study of spatial heterogeneity in lung cancer. Stated time point: sample taken at primary tumor resection. TCRs were sequenced from unsorted whole RNA of tumor, nontumor lung or PBMC. TCRdb recomputed calls from the 5' RACE reads with MiXCR, one row per CDR3 protein. The sample has under 75,000 distinct CDR3 sequences, about 14% seen once; the top ten hold roughly 7%. The material sequenced was PBMCs, taken at surgery. These TCRs come from a male donor with early-stage non-small cell lung cancer.

The V call is TRBV10-3, the J call TRBJ2-1; D perhaps matches TRBD2 (6 bases). From germline, CDR1 is ENHRY and CDR2 SYGVKD. The CDR3 runs to 13 residues. V was clipped by 10 bases and J by 7 bases, with 17 bases between them. The CDR3 nucleotides read TGTGCCACCCTCACCGACGCGGGAAATGAGCAGTTCTTC. It specifies CATLTDAGNEQFF.

V usage is TRBV6-6 and J usage is TRBJ2-3, with 7 bases lining up with TRBD1. The CDR3 extends over 16 amino acids. The trim removed 4 bases at V and 2 bases at J, leaving 9 bases unmatched. Germline V lookup: CDR1 MNHNY, CDR2 SVGAGI (reference sequence). This CDR3 is CASSSYGQENTDTQYF. DNA for the CDR3: TGTGCCAGCAGTTCCTACGGACAGGAGAACACAGATACGCAGTATTTT.

This clonotype has just a few counts. The chain employs TRBV29-1 and TRBJ1-1; D gene uncertain. The CDR3 totals 10 residues. In germline, CDR1 is SQVTM, CDR2 ANQGSEA. V shed 6 bases and J shed 4 bases, with 6 bases lying between them. The CDR3 DNA reads as TGCAGCGTGGGCGGCACTGAAGCTTTCTTT. It translates to CSVGGTEAFF.

The chain couples TRBV7-9 to TRBJ2-1; 7 bases align to TRBD1. V shed 6 bases, J shed 9 bases, and the junction held 14 bases outside the gene matches. This CDR3 has 15 residues. The V gene's germline CDR1 is SEHNR and CDR2 FQNEAQ (reference sequence). CDR3 loop: CASRDSGQYVSEQFF. The CDR3 DNA sequence: TGTGCCAGCAGGGACTCGGGACAGTATGTATCTGAGCAGTTCTTC. Full variable domain (missing parts from reference TRBV7-9 and TRBJ2-1): DTGVSQNPRHKITKRGQNVTFRCDPISEHNRLYWYRQTLGQGPEFLTYFQNEAQLEKSRLLSDRFSAERPKGSFSTLEIQRTEQGDSAMYLCASRDSGQYVSEQFFGPGTRLTVL.

This chain links TRBV20-1 with TRBJ1-4, with D possibly TRBD1 on 5 matching bases. In germline, CDR1 is DFQATT, CDR2 SNEGSKA (reference sequence). This CDR3 has 14 amino acids. Between the trimmed V and J ends, which lost 1 base and 8 bases, there was a span of 14 bases. The CDR3 spells CSARAGQNTEKLFF. The DNA of the CDR3 is TGCAGTGCTAGAGCAGGACAAAATACGGAAAAACTGTTTTTT.

Only a few counts were recorded for this clonotype. The chain employs TRBV7-2 and TRBJ2-4, with 8 positions matching TRBD2. CDR1 is SGHTA and CDR2 is FQGNSA in the germline V gene. The CDR3 contains 15 residues. V trimming: 3 bases; J trimming: 0 bases; junction bases outside the gene matches: 1. The CDR3 here is CASSFTSGAKNIQYF. The CDR3 nucleotides read TGTGCCAGCAGCTTTACTAGCGGAGCCAAAAACATTCAGTACTTC.

This clonotype was found many times. This chain connects TRBV7-7 to TRBJ2-5, with D perhaps TRBD2 (6 bases). The germline V gene has CDR1 SSHAT and CDR2 FNYEAQ (reference sequence). The length of the CDR3 is 13 residues. CDR3 nucleotides: TGTGCTAGCTCTGGGGGGATCCAAGAGACCCAGTACTTC. Its protein product is CASSGGIQETQYF. Filled out from reference TRBV7-7 and TRBJ2-5, the complete variable domain reads GAGVSQSPRYKVTKRGQDVTLRCDPISSHATLYWYQQALGQGPEFLTYFNYEAQPDKSGLPSDRFSAERPEGSISTLTIQRTEQRDSAMYRCASSGGIQETQYFGPGTRLLVL.

The chain is built from TRBV7-2 and TRBJ2-1, with TRBD2 matching 12 bases. Germline V CDR1 and CDR2: SGHTA, FQGNSA. V lost 4 bases and J lost 4; bases outside the gene matches: 8. This CDR3 spans 17 amino acids. CDR3 sequence reads: CASSSPSGTSGYNEQFF. The CDR3, as DNA: TGTGCCAGCAGCTCTCCTTCCGGGACTAGCGGGTACAATGAGCAGTTCTTC.

The chain couples TRBV10-3 to TRBJ1-1, with D possibly matching TRBD1 (6 bases). V was clipped by 5 bases and J by 7 bases, with 23 bases between them. The CDR3 loop spans 16 amino acids. Germline V gene data show CDR1 as ENHRY and CDR2 as SYGVKD. As DNA, the CDR3 is TGTGCCATCAGTACGAGCAGCGGGGGCGAGGTTAATGAAGCTTTCTTT. Its translation: CAISTSSGGEVNEAFF.

This clonotype has just a few counts. CDR3 sequence (DNA): TGTGCCAGCAGTCAGGTGTCCTCTGGAAACACCATATATTTT. Its translation: CASSQVSSGNTIYF. The V and J genes are TRBV25-1 and TRBJ1-3; D not certain. The germline V gene encodes CDR1 MGHDK and CDR2 SYGVNS. Trimming removed 5 bases from V and 0 bases from J, with 8 bases in between. The CDR3 has 14 residues.

Only a few counts were recorded for this clonotype. The CDR3 coding sequence is TGCAGCGTTGTAGGAGGGCCCAGGAACACTGAAGCTTTCTTT. Translated, it gives CSVVGGPRNTEAFF. V usage is TRBV29-1 and J usage is TRBJ1-1, with unresolved D. Germline assignment: CDR1 SQVTM and CDR2 ANQGSEA. V gave up 4 bases and J gave up 1 base, with 13 bases separating them. The CDR3 extends over 14 amino acids.

This clonotype was found a few times. The genes are TRBV30 and TRBJ2-1; 8 bases agree with TRBD2. Germline trimming cut 3 bases from V and 8 bases from J; bases unmatched to any gene: 9. CDR1 and CDR2 from the germline V gene are GTSNPN and SVGIG (reference sequence). There are 14 residues in the CDR3. CDR3 in DNA: TGTGCCTGGAGACCCAGCGGGAGAGGGGATGAGCAGTTCTTC. Protein product: CAWRPSGRGDEQFF.

As concerns this clonotype: Mismatch with germline at one junction end may stem from a read error. The chain is built from TRBV5-1 and TRBJ2-5, with 7 nucleotides matching TRBD1. The CDR3 runs 14 residues. The germline V gene has CDR1 SGHRS and CDR2 YFSETQ. DNA for the CDR3: TGCGCCAGCAGCGGGGGACAGATCGGGGAGAACCAGTACTTC. Translation: CASSGGQIGENQYF.

This clonotype was counted only a few times. This CDR3 reads CASSSPGVDTEAFF. CDR3 coding DNA: TGCGCCAGCAGCTCGCCAGGGGTTGACACTGAAGCTTTCTTT. This sequence joins TRBV5-1 and TRBJ1-1; TRBD1 is a possible D gene (6 bases). The CDR3 totals 14 residues. Germline CDR1 is SGHRS and CDR2 is YFSETQ. Between the trimmed V and J ends, which lost 3 bases and 3 bases, there was a span of 12 bases.

This clonotype was observed a handful of times. The rearrangement uses TRBV7-2 and TRBJ1-1; D not resolved. Germline-derived CDR1 and CDR2 are SGHTA and FQGNSA. V lost 5 bases to trimming and J lost 0 bases, with 13 bases between them. The CDR3 is 15 amino acids. DNA for the CDR3: TGTGCCAGCAGCCCCTCTCGGACCGTGAACACTGAAGCTTTCTTT. Translating gives CASSPSRTVNTEAFF.

This clonotype occurred a few times. This rearrangement joins TRBV28 to TRBJ2-1; tentatively, D is TRBD2 (7 bases). CDR3 length: 17 amino acids. CDR1 is MDHEN and CDR2 is SYDVKM in the germline V gene. The germline V and J ends were trimmed by 5 bases and 8 bases, with 25 bases remaining between them. Here the CDR3 reads CASSLLGGGSPEDEQFF. The CDR3 DNA reads as TGTGCCAGCAGTCTCCTCGGGGGCGGGAGCCCGGAGGATGAGCAGTTCTTC.

The chain employs TRBV4-3 and TRBJ2-1; TRBD2 aligns across 10 bases. With 2 bases clipped from V and 5 bases from J, the junction kept 3 bases outside the gene matches. CDR1 LGHNA and CDR2 YSLEER come from the germline V gene. CDR3 length equals 15 residues. The CDR3 loop reads CASSQPGTSDNEQFF. In DNA, the CDR3 is TGCGCCAGCAGCCAACCGGGGACTAGCGACAATGAGCAGTTCTTC.

This clonotype has a handful of counts. This sequence joins TRBV19 and TRBJ1-5; D remains unclear. Germline V gene lookup returns CDR1 LNHDA and CDR2 SQIVND (reference sequence). V was trimmed by 9 bases and J by 2 bases, leaving 11 bases between them. The CDR3 extends over 13 amino acids. The chain's CDR3 is CASEGLGNQPQHF. For the CDR3, the DNA is TGTGCCAGCGAAGGGTTGGGCAATCAGCCCCAGCATTTT.

The CDR3 sequence is CASSYTIQGGSNSPLHF. The CDR3 bases are TGTGCCAGCAGTTACACGATTCAGGGTGGAAGTAATTCACCCCTCCACTTT. The rearrangement joins TRBV6-6 to TRBJ1-6; TRBD1 might be the D (5 bases). The CDR3 contains 17 residues. CDR1 is MNHNY and CDR2 is SVGAGI in the germline V gene (reference sequence). V gave up 2 bases and J gave up 6 bases, with 17 bases separating them.

The genes are TRBV29-1 and TRBJ2-5, with 9 bases that match TRBD1. Germline CDR1 is SQVTM and CDR2 is ANQGSEA. This CDR3 has 14 residues. The trim removed 7 bases at V and 5 bases at J, leaving 11 bases unmatched. CDR3 protein: CSGGQGRNSETQYF. The CDR3 bases are TGCAGCGGGGGACAGGGTCGAAATTCGGAGACCCAGTACTTC.

This clonotype showed up many times. The chain joins TRBV29-1 to TRBJ2-5; D ambiguous. Germline V lookup: CDR1 SQVTM, CDR2 ANQGSEA. The CDR3 length is 11 residues. The ends were cut back, 5 bases at V and 1 base at J, with 5 bases in the middle. In DNA form, the CDR3 reads TGCAGCGTTTCTGGCCAAGAGACCCAGTACTTC. Its translation is CSVSGQETQYF.

This clonotype came up many times. V is TRBV7-6 and J is TRBJ2-1, with no clear D. The V end was cut by 0 bases, the J end by 3 bases, with 3 bases between. The CDR3 runs to 13 residues. Germline assignment: CDR1 SGHVS and CDR2 FNYEAQ. The CDR3 DNA reads TGTGCCAGCAGCTTAGCGGTCTACAATGAGCAGTTCTTC. Translation: CASSLAVYNEQFF.

This clonotype was picked up a small number of times. The chain joins TRBV18 to TRBJ2-1, with D possibly being TRBD1 (5 bases). The germline gives CDR1 KGHSH, CDR2 LQKENI. The V end lost 3 bases, the J end lost 4 bases, and 19 bases lay between the germline ends. This CDR3 spans 17 amino acids. The chain's CDR3 is CASSPPFGADVYNEQFF. The CDR3 DNA sequence: TGTGCCAGCTCACCCCCCTTTGGGGCGGACGTTTACAATGAGCAGTTCTTC.

The V and J genes are TRBV6-2 or TRBV6-3 and TRBJ1-5; D perhaps matches TRBD1 (5 bases). V dropped 7 bases and J dropped 4 bases, with 23 bases sitting between them. This CDR3 is built from 17 residues. Germline CDR1 reads MNHEY; CDR2 reads SVGEGT. CDR3 sequence: CASNSPYRGAQNQPQHF. The CDR3 bases are TGTGCCAGCAACTCTCCTTACAGAGGGGCCCAAAATCAGCCCCAGCATTTT.

V gene TRBV6-1 combines with J gene TRBJ2-1; 7 bases agree with TRBD1. V lost 5 bases, J lost 10 bases, and 8 bases stayed unmatched. The CDR3 sequence is 13 residues long. Germline lookup yields CDR1 MNHNS and CDR2 SASEGT. CDR3 in amino acids: CASSPRQGWEQFF. CDR3 in DNA: TGTGCCAGCAGTCCCCGACAGGGATGGGAGCAGTTCTTC.

This clonotype was found many times. V usage is TRBV20-1 and J usage is TRBJ2-7; the D call may be TRBD1 or TRBD2 (5 bases each). Germline CDR1 reads DFQATT; CDR2 reads SNEGSKA (reference sequence). The CDR3 extends over 17 amino acids. The germline V and J ends were trimmed by 0 bases and 0 bases, with 18 bases remaining between them. The CDR3 loop reads CSARDRGRSGSSYEQYF. CDR3 coding DNA: TGCAGTGCTAGAGATCGAGGACGGTCAGGGAGCTCCTACGAGCAGTACTTC.

The rearrangement uses TRBV5-1 and TRBJ2-2, with 7 bases matching TRBD2. The germline gives CDR1 SGHRS, CDR2 YFSETQ. CDR3 length: 16 residues. V lost 0 bases, J lost 0 bases, and 2 bases stayed unmatched. Here the CDR3 DNA reads TGCGCCAGCAGCTTGGTCGGGAGGCCGAACACCGGGGAGCTGTTTTTT. As protein: CASSLVGRPNTGELFF. The complete variable domain, with remaining parts taken from reference TRBV5-1 and TRBJ2-2, reads KAGVTQTPRYLIKTRGQQVTLSCSPISGHRSVSWYQQTPGQGLQFLFEYFSETQRNKGNFPGRFSGRQFSNSRSEMNVSTLELGDSALYLCASSLVGRPNTGELFFGEGSRLTVL.

This clonotype was counted at least ten times. The chain is built from TRBV29-1 and TRBJ2-7; D gene unclear. The CDR3 is 11 amino acids. The V end lost 1 base, the J end lost 2 bases, and 3 bases lay between the germline ends. CDR1 is SQVTM and CDR2 is ANQGSEA in the germline V gene. The CDR3, as DNA: TGCAGCGTTGAAGGAGCCTACGAGCAGTACTTC. Translation: CSVEGAYEQYF.